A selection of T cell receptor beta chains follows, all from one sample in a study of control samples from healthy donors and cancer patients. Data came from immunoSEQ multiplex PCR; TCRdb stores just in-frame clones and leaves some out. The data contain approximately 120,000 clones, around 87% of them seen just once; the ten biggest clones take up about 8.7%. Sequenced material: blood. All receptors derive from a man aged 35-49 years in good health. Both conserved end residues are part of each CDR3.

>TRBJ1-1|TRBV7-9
CASSPKGQGRGTEAFF
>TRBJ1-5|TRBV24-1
CATSDPKQGAYQPQHF
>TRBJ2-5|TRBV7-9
CASSWTGGRETQYF
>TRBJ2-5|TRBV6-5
CASRRAHQETQYF
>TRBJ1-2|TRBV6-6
CASSYLGARGYTF
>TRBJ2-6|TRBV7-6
CASSLGGGGGANVLTF
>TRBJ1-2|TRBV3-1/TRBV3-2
CASSQDSVREGYTF
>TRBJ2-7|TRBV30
CAWSPLRLGNEQYF
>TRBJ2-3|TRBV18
CASSPDFTSSTDTQYF
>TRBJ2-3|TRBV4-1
CASSATTGLMDTQYF